Presented here are 26 T cell receptor beta chains from one specimen sequenced in a study of blood T cells in healthy people across ages. Next came a second PCR, run for roughly 6 to 11 cycles, which used a sample-barcoded 5' primer along with a J-beta primer mix. Using its own MiXCR run on the 5' RACE reads, TCRdb lists one record per CDR3 protein. This table holds about 2 million distinct CDR3 sequences, about 50% found once. The sample taken for sequencing was blood. These receptor sequences come from a woman between 35 and 50 years old in good health.

The chain has TRBV5-1 and TRBJ1-1; D might be TRBD1 (6 bases). Germline-derived CDR1 and CDR2 are SGHRS and YFSETQ. V was cut by 1 base and J by 0 bases, with 16 bases left in between. The CDR3 runs 17 residues. The CDR3 loop reads CASSLLPGADMNTEAFF. The CDR3 nucleotides are TGCGCCAGCAGCTTGTTGCCAGGGGCCGACATGAACACTGAAGCTTTCTTT.

This clonotype was recorded a few times. V gene TRBV6-2 or TRBV6-3 combines with J gene TRBJ2-1; a weak D match, TRBD2 (6 bases). The V end was cut by 7 bases, the J end by 1 base, with 11 bases between. CDR1 and CDR2 from the germline V gene are MNHEY and SVGEGT. CDR3 size: 14 residues. DNA for the CDR3: TGTGCCAGCAACCCCGGGGGTTCCTACAATGAGCAGTTCTTC. This translates into CASNPGGSYNEQFF.

The rearrangement uses TRBV3-1 and TRBJ2-3; 7 bases align to TRBD2. Germline V gene sequence: CDR1 LGHDT, CDR2 YNNKEL (reference sequence). CDR3 length: 16 amino acids. Germline trimming cut 4 bases from V and 6 bases from J; bases unmatched to any gene: 13. The chain's CDR3 is CASSPSLGGTGDTQYF. DNA for the CDR3: TGTGCCAGCAGCCCAAGTCTGGGGGGGACGGGGGATACGCAGTATTTT.

This chain links TRBV20-1 with TRBJ2-3; 11 nucleotides agree with TRBD2. After removal of 3 bases from V and 3 bases from J, the junction contained 8 bases not matched to a gene. CDR3 length: 16 amino acids. Germline V gives CDR1 DFQATT, CDR2 SNEGSKA (reference sequence). The CDR3 DNA sequence: TGCAGTGCTAGCCCCCTAGCGGGGGGTTGGACAGATACGCAGTATTTT. As protein: CSASPLAGGWTDTQYF.

This clonotype was seen ten or more times. This rearrangement joins TRBV28 to TRBJ2-5; the D gene is possibly TRBD1 (6 bases). Germline V gives CDR1 MDHEN, CDR2 SYDVKM. CDR3 length equals 16 residues. The V end was cut by 7 bases, the J end by 4 bases, with 22 bases between. The CDR3 spells CASTPQVPTGRETQYF. The CDR3 DNA reads as TGTGCCAGCACCCCCCAGGTGCCGACAGGTCGAGAGACCCAGTACTTC.

This chain uses TRBV24-1 with TRBJ2-1; 8 bases are a match to TRBD2. The CDR3 covers 16 residues. The J segment lost 5 bases and the V segment lost 2 bases, leaving 7 bases of the junction unmatched. The germline V gene has CDR1 KGHDR and CDR2 SFDVKD. Here the CDR3 DNA reads TGTGCCACCAGTGATTCTAAGCGGGGGATTCACAATGAGCAGTTCTTC. Its protein product is CATSDSKRGIHNEQFF.

The V and J genes are TRBV15 and TRBJ2-4; the match to TRBD2 covers 7 bases. The end of the DNA fits TRBJ2-5 better, so the J call may be wrong. CDR1 LNHNV and CDR2 YYDKDF come from the germline V gene (reference sequence). The CDR3 length is 14 residues. CDR3 sequence: CATSRNTGGKTQYF. Here the CDR3 DNA reads TGTGCCACCAGCAGAAATACGGGGGGAAAGACCCAGTACTTC.

This clonotype was found a few times. The chain links TRBV7-2 to TRBJ1-2, with no clear D. The length of the CDR3 is 14 residues. Germline CDR1 reads SGHTA; CDR2 reads FQGNSA. V was shortened by 3 bases and J by 3 bases, with 11 bases between the two germline ends. CDR3 in DNA: TGTGCCAGCAGCTTTTCAGTCGTGGACTATGGCTACACCTTC. This translates into CASSFSVVDYGYTF.

CDR3 residues: CSARDLARSTYEQYF. The CDR3 nucleotides are TGCAGTGCTAGGGATTTAGCGAGGAGTACCTACGAGCAGTACTTC. This chain joins TRBV20-1 and TRBJ2-7; a possible D gene is TRBD2 (5 bases). There are 15 residues in the CDR3. V shed 3 bases and J shed 2 bases, with 17 bases lying between them. Germline lookup yields CDR1 DFQATT and CDR2 SNEGSKA (reference sequence).

This clonotype has more than one count but fewer than ten. The chain employs TRBV20-1 and TRBJ1-5; 8 bases line up with TRBD1. Per germline, CDR1 DFQATT and CDR2 SNEGSKA (reference sequence). The CDR3 has 15 amino acids. V trimming: 2 bases; J trimming: 7 bases; junction bases outside the gene matches: 10. The CDR3 DNA is TGCAGTGCTAGACCCCCAGGGGGCGAGTCACAGCCCCAGCATTTT. This sequence encodes CSARPPGGESQPQHF.

The chain links TRBV7-8 to TRBJ2-1, with 12 nucleotides matching TRBD2. Germline trimming cut 1 base from V and 3 bases from J; bases unmatched to any gene: 10. The CDR3 has 19 amino acids. Germline loops: CDR1 SGHVS, CDR2 FQNEAQ. CDR3 sequence: CASSLEWLAGGLGYNEQFF. In DNA, the CDR3 is TGTGCCAGCAGCTTAGAGTGGCTAGCGGGGGGGTTAGGCTACAATGAGCAGTTCTTC.

The chain combines TRBV20-1 with TRBJ2-3, with 9 positions matching TRBD2. Trimming cost V 2 bases and J 5 bases; bases outside gene matches: 8. Germline assignment: CDR1 DFQATT and CDR2 SNEGSKA (reference sequence). This CDR3 comprises 15 residues. The CDR3 sequence: CSARPGASGVDTQYF. CDR3 nucleotides: TGCAGTGCTAGACCCGGGGCTAGCGGGGTAGATACGCAGTATTTT.

This rearrangement joins TRBV20-1 to TRBJ2-5; D tentatively reads TRBD1 or TRBD2 (5 bases each). Germline V lookup: CDR1 DFQATT, CDR2 SNEGSKA (reference sequence). V was cut by 3 bases and J by 11 bases, with 22 bases left in between. The CDR3 is 14 amino acids. This CDR3 is CSARRGDGAYKQYF. In DNA, the CDR3 is TGCAGTGCTAGGCGTGGGGACGGGGCCTACAAGCAGTACTTC.

This clonotype has just a few counts. The V and J genes are TRBV29-1 and TRBJ1-2; D ambiguous. V was trimmed by 7 bases and J by 8 bases, leaving 8 bases between them. This CDR3 comprises 9 residues. The germline CDR1 and CDR2 sequences are SQVTM and ANQGSEA. This CDR3 is CSESGGYTF. In DNA form, the CDR3 reads TGCAGCGAATCGGGCGGCTACACCTTC.

The chain employs TRBV6-6 and TRBJ1-2, with D possibly being TRBD1 (5 bases). CDR3 length equals 14 residues. V lost 6 bases and J 8 bases, leaving 19 bases between the germline ends. CDR1 and CDR2 from the germline V gene are MNHNY and SVGAGI (reference sequence). The CDR3 reads CASSLTQGVAGYTF. The CDR3 coding sequence is TGTGCCAGCAGCTTGACCCAAGGGGTGGCAGGCTACACCTTC.

The rearrangement joins TRBV6-2 or TRBV6-3 to TRBJ1-1, with TRBD1 as a possible D gene (5 bases). The V and J ends lost 7 bases and 1 base respectively, with 16 bases between them. The CDR3 has 15 amino acids. Germline lookup yields CDR1 MNHEY and CDR2 SVGEGT. Here the CDR3 reads CASTERQFQNTEAFF. CDR3 coding DNA: TGTGCCAGCACCGAACGACAGTTTCAGAACACTGAAGCTTTCTTT.

The V call is TRBV28, the J call TRBJ2-7, with 9 nucleotides matching TRBD1. The J segment lost 0 bases and the V segment lost 5 bases, leaving 8 bases of the junction unmatched. The CDR3 extends over 16 amino acids. CDR1 and CDR2 (germline): MDHEN, SYDVKM. Here the CDR3 reads CASSGGQGSSSYEQYF. The CDR3 nucleotides are TGTGCCAGCAGTGGAGGACAGGGGTCCAGCTCCTACGAGCAGTACTTC.

V and J are TRBV2 and TRBJ1-5; a weak D match, TRBD1 (5 bases). The CDR3 consists of 15 residues. CDR1 and CDR2 from the germline V gene are SNHLY and FYNNEI. V lost 2 bases and J lost 1, with 9 bases in between. CDR3 sequence (DNA): TGTGCCAGCAGTGAATTGTCAGGGAGCAATCAGCCCCAGCATTTT. This translates into CASSELSGSNQPQHF.

Only one count was recorded for this clonotype. The rearrangement uses TRBV20-1 and TRBJ2-3; 9 positions match TRBD2. This CDR3 is 14 amino acids long. V lost 2 bases to trimming and J lost 2 bases; unmatched junction nucleotides: 2. CDR1 is DFQATT and CDR2 is SNEGSKA in the germline V gene (reference sequence). The CDR3 bases are TGCAGTGCTAGATCTAGCGGGGACACAGATACGCAGTATTTT. Translating gives CSARSSGDTDTQYF.

This clonotype was counted only a few times. The chain is built from TRBV29-1 and TRBJ2-5; TRBD1 or TRBD2 may be the D gene (6 bases each). The CDR3 is 17 amino acids. Trimming cost V 6 bases and J 1 base, with 24 bases left between them. The germline V gene has CDR1 SQVTM and CDR2 ANQGSEA. The DNA for the CDR3 is TGCAGCGTCGCGAGGGGATCGCGGGACAAGTTCCAAGAGACCCAGTACTTC. Protein sequence: CSVARGSRDKFQETQYF.

This clonotype turned up a few times. V usage is TRBV29-1 and J usage is TRBJ2-4; no firm D call. V was pared by 2 bases and J by 4 bases, with 12 bases between. The germline V gene encodes CDR1 SQVTM and CDR2 ANQGSEA. This CDR3 is built from 14 residues. CDR3 nucleotide sequence: TGCAGCGTTGAAAACCGGGCCTCGAAAAACATTCAGTACTTC. Its protein product is CSVENRASKNIQYF. The full variable domain, completed using reference TRBV29-1 and TRBJ2-4, is SAVISQKPSRDICQRGTSLTIQCQVDSQVTMMFWYRQQPGQSLTLIATANQGSEATYESGFVIDKFPISRPNLTFSTLTVSNMSPEDSSIYLCSVENRASKNIQYFGAGTRLSVL.

The chain combines TRBV28 with TRBJ2-3; the D call may be TRBD1 or TRBD2 (5 bases each). Trimming removed 2 bases at V and 2 bases at J, with 11 bases between. CDR3 length equals 15 residues. Germline V CDR1 and CDR2: MDHEN, SYDVKM. CDR3 DNA sequence: TGTGCCAGCAGTTTACTGGGGGATGCCACAGATACGCAGTATTTT. Protein product: CASSLLGDATDTQYF.

This clonotype was detected a few times. The genes are TRBV13 and TRBJ1-2; D gene unclear. V gave up 5 bases and J gave up 8 bases, with 15 bases separating them. This CDR3 contains 13 residues. The germline V gene has CDR1 PRHDT and CDR2 FYEKMQ (reference sequence). This CDR3 reads CASSLQAAWGYTF. CDR3 nucleotide sequence: TGTGCCAGCAGCCTCCAGGCCGCCTGGGGCTACACCTTC.

The J gene is TRBJ2-4, the V gene TRBV2; D perhaps matches TRBD1 (6 bases). The J call may be faulty, since TRBJ2-7 better matches the DNA end. The CDR3 loop spans 14 amino acids. Germline CDR1 and CDR2: SNHLY and FYNNEI. CDR3 DNA sequence: TGTGCCAGCAGTAAACAGGGCGAAGCCTACGAGCAGTACTTC. Translation: CASSKQGEAYEQYF.

The chain couples TRBV4-3 to TRBJ1-2; no firm D call. In germline, CDR1 is LGHNA, CDR2 YSLEER. Between the trimmed V and J ends, which lost 3 bases and 1 base, there was a span of 12 bases. The CDR3 is made up of 15 amino acids. CDR3 protein: CASSQERWSNYGYTF. CDR3 bases: TGCGCCAGCAGCCAGGAGCGATGGAGTAACTATGGCTACACCTTC.

The CDR3 DNA reads TGCAGTGCTAGAATAGTTGGTAGCCCAGTCAATGAGCAGTTCTTC. This sequence encodes CSARIVGSPVNEQFF. This chain uses TRBV20-1 with TRBJ2-1; D gene uncertain. Germline lookup yields CDR1 DFQATT and CDR2 SNEGSKA (reference sequence). The V end lost 2 bases, the J end lost 6 bases, and 17 bases lay between the germline ends. The CDR3 is 15 residues long.